Shown below are 28 T cell receptor beta chains from a single sample sequenced in a study of blood T cell repertoires in COVID-19. Data came from immunoSEQ multiplex PCR; TCRdb stores just in-frame clones and leaves some out. The sample lists fewer than 250,000 clones, roughly three quarters seen once, with 17% in the top ten. The source material was PBMCs or T cells enriched from blood (not recorded which). These receptor sequences come from a woman between 50 and 59 years old with acute COVID-19.

V and J are TRBV10-3 and TRBJ2-3, with D possibly being TRBD2 (6 bases). Trimming left V 4 bases short and J 5 bases short, with 7 bases between. Germline assignment: CDR1 ENHRY and CDR2 SYGVKD. The CDR3 consists of 12 residues. This chain's CDR3 is CAISGRGDTQYF. The CDR3 region has the DNA TGTGCCATCAGTGGGCGGGGAGATACGCAGTATTTT.

This sequence joins TRBV6-6 and TRBJ1-3, with 8 bases identical to TRBD1. Germline-derived CDR1 and CDR2 are MNHNY and SVGAGI (reference sequence). CDR3 length: 16 residues. The V gene end was trimmed by 6 bases and the J gene end by 0 bases; junction bases not matched to a gene: 7. The CDR3 DNA reads TGTGCCAGCAGCCGGGGGACAGGCCTCTCTGGAAACACCATATATTTT. This encodes CASSRGTGLSGNTIYF.

This chain joins TRBV4-2 and TRBJ1-2; 7 bases line up with TRBD1. The CDR3 totals 16 residues. Germline CDR1 LGHNA, CDR2 YNFKEQ. The V and J ends lost 0 bases and 8 bases, in that order; junction bases with no gene match: 12. CDR3 nucleotide sequence: TGTGCCAGCAGCCAAGATGGAGGGGGCGGGTTGGGAGGCTACACCTTC. Protein product: CASSQDGGGGLGGYTF.

The chain combines TRBV9 with TRBJ2-3; 8 bases align to TRBD2. This CDR3 comprises 15 residues. Trimming took 3 bases from V and 6 from J; bases not matched to a gene: 9. Looked up from germline, CDR1 is SGDLS and CDR2 is YYNGEE. DNA of the CDR3: TGTGCCAGCAGCGGGGGGGGCCGGGGGGGGGATACGCAGTATTTT. Its protein is CASSGGGRGGDTQYF.

The J gene is TRBJ1-1, the V gene TRBV6-5, with D tentatively TRBD1 (6 bases). CDR3 length: 15 residues. The germline gives CDR1 MNHEY, CDR2 SVGAGI. Between the trimmed V and J ends, which lost 1 base and 0 bases, there was a span of 9 bases. CDR3 residues: CASSYLGALNTEAFF. In DNA form, the CDR3 reads TGTGCCAGCAGTTACTTGGGGGCCCTGAACACTGAAGCTTTCTTT.

The rearrangement joins TRBV7-8 to TRBJ1-1, with unresolved D. CDR3 size: 13 residues. The V end lost 5 bases, the J end lost 10 bases, and 17 bases lay between the germline ends. Germline V lookup: CDR1 SGHVS, CDR2 FQNEAQ. The CDR3 loop is CASSPDRLGVAFF. The DNA for the CDR3 is TGTGCCAGCAGCCCGGACCGCCTGGGAGTAGCTTTCTTT. The whole variable domain, remainder taken from reference TRBV7-8 and TRBJ1-1, is GAGVSQSPRYKVAKRGQDVALRCDPISGHVSLFWYQQALGQGPEFLTYFQNEAQLDKSGLPSDRFFAERPEGSVSTLKIQRTQQEDSAVYLCASSPDRLGVAFFGQGTRLTVV.

This clone came up a few times. The V call is TRBV2, the J call TRBJ2-1; tentatively, D is TRBD1 (6 bases). Germline CDR1 SNHLY, CDR2 FYNNEI. Between the trimmed V and J ends, which lost 7 bases and 8 bases, there was a span of 12 bases. The CDR3 is 12 amino acids. The CDR3 loop is CASNTGPYEQFF. In DNA form, the CDR3 reads TGTGCCAGCAATACAGGGCCTTATGAGCAGTTCTTC.

V and J are TRBV6-5 and TRBJ1-1; D is perhaps TRBD1 (5 bases). V gave up 8 bases and J gave up 4 bases, with 11 bases separating them. The CDR3 runs 12 residues. Germline V gene lookup returns CDR1 MNHEY and CDR2 SVGAGI. The CDR3 coding sequence is TGTGCCAGCTTCTTCAGGGCCACTGAAGCTTTCTTT. Translation gives CASFFRATEAFF.

The gene calls are TRBV5-1 and TRBJ2-3; weak D call: TRBD2 (7 bases). Germline V lookup: CDR1 SGHRS, CDR2 YFSETQ. The germline V and J ends were trimmed by 0 bases and 5 bases, with 10 bases remaining between them. The CDR3 runs to 14 residues. CDR3 loop: CASSLAGGVDTQYF. In nucleotides, the CDR3 is TGCGCCAGCAGCTTGGCGGGGGGCGTAGATACGCAGTATTTT.

This chain uses TRBV6-5 with TRBJ1-6; 7 positions agree with TRBD1. This CDR3 is 15 amino acids long. Germline CDR1 is MNHEY and CDR2 is SVGAGI. The J segment lost 6 bases and the V segment lost 0 bases, leaving 2 bases of the junction unmatched. The CDR3 DNA sequence: TGTGCCAGCAGTTACTCGACAGGGATTAATTCACCCCTCCACTTT. Protein product: CASSYSTGINSPLHF.

This clone was detected a few times. This chain connects TRBV12-3 or TRBV12-4 to TRBJ1-4; TRBD1 agrees at 7 bases. J was trimmed by 6 bases and V by 4 bases; bases with no gene match: 2. This CDR3 has 13 residues. CDR3 sequence (DNA): TGTGCCAGCAGTTGGCAGGGGGATGAAAAACTGTTTTTT. Its translation is CASSWQGDEKLFF.

The chain recombines TRBV28 with TRBJ1-6; 10 positions match TRBD1. The CDR3 totals 15 residues. Germline trimming cut 10 bases from V and 11 bases from J; bases unmatched to any gene: 14. Looked up from germline, CDR1 is MDHEN and CDR2 is SYDVKM. CDR3 amino acids: CATRDGRQGAAPLHF. The CDR3 DNA sequence: TGTGCCACAAGGGATGGTCGACAGGGGGCGGCACCCCTCCACTTT. The entire variable domain, with the rest obtained from reference TRBV28 and TRBJ1-6, is as follows: DVKVTQSSRYLVKRTGEKVFLECVQDMDHENMFWYRQDPGLGLRLIYFSYDVKMKEKGDIPEGYSVSREKKERFSLILESASTNQTSMYLCATRDGRQGAAPLHFGNGTRLTVT.

The chain is built from TRBV7-8 and TRBJ2-1, with D tentatively TRBD1 (5 bases). The CDR3 is made up of 11 amino acids. Germline CDR1 is SGHVS and CDR2 is FQNEAQ. The V gene lost 8 bases and the J gene lost 10 bases, with 12 bases spanning the gap. In DNA, the CDR3 is TGTGCCAGCCTGGACAATTACGAGCAGTTCTTC. It codes for CASLDNYEQFF.

This clone was observed a handful of times. The gene calls are TRBV2 and TRBJ1-1; TRBD1 aligns across 7 bases. The V gene end was trimmed by 6 bases and the J gene end by 3 bases; junction bases not matched to a gene: 1. Germline CDR1 and CDR2: SNHLY and FYNNEI. The CDR3 is 12 residues long. The CDR3 is CASRGQDTEAFF. The CDR3 nucleotides are TGTGCCAGCAGAGGACAGGACACTGAAGCTTTCTTT.

This clone was detected only a few times. V and J are TRBV19 and TRBJ2-5; 13 bases map to TRBD2. The trim removed 5 bases at V and 2 bases at J, leaving 11 bases unmatched. The CDR3 has 18 residues. The germline CDR1 and CDR2 sequences are LNHDA and SQIVND (reference sequence). The CDR3 DNA is TGTGCCAGTAGTCCCTTGCCCGGGACTAGCGGGGTACAAGAGACCCAGTACTTC. This codes for CASSPLPGTSGVQETQYF.

The J gene is TRBJ1-1, the V gene TRBV19; tentative D call: TRBD1 (5 bases). Between the trimmed V and J ends, which lost 3 bases and 6 bases, there was a span of 14 bases. CDR3 length: 14 residues. Germline CDR1 reads LNHDA; CDR2 reads SQIVND (reference sequence). CDR3: CASSIGGVGAEAFF. The CDR3 coding sequence is TGTGCCAGTAGTATTGGGGGGGTAGGAGCTGAAGCTTTCTTT. Drawing the rest from reference TRBV19 and TRBJ1-1, the complete variable domain is DGGITQSPKYLFRKEGQNVTLSCEQNLNHDAMYWYRQDPGQGLRLIYYSQIVNDFQKGDIAEGYSVSREKKESFPLTVTSAQKNPTAFYLCASSIGGVGAEAFFGQGTRLTVV.

The gene calls are TRBV7-2 and TRBJ2-3; the D gene is possibly TRBD2 (6 bases). V was cut by 4 bases and J by 1 base, with 12 bases left in between. CDR1 and CDR2 (germline): SGHTA, FQGNSA. The CDR3 is made up of 15 amino acids. The CDR3 spells CASSSDYLRTDTQYF. In nucleotides, the CDR3 is TGTGCCAGCAGCTCGGACTACCTTCGCACAGATACGCAGTATTTT.

The gene calls are TRBV5-4 and TRBJ2-5, with 8 nucleotides matching TRBD2. The CDR3 runs to 16 residues. V lost 1 base and J lost 5; bases outside the gene matches: 10. Per germline, CDR1 SGHNT and CDR2 YYREEE (reference sequence). CDR3 protein: CASSLMSGGGGETQYF. In DNA form, the CDR3 reads TGTGCCAGCAGCTTGATGAGCGGGGGCGGGGGGGAGACCCAGTACTTC.

The chain combines TRBV27 with TRBJ1-5, with 8 bases aligning to TRBD1. The CDR3 runs to 14 residues. Trimming cost V 6 bases and J 6 bases; bases outside gene matches: 7. Germline values: CDR1 MNHEY, CDR2 SMNVEV (reference sequence). CDR3 sequence: CASSKGTGIQPQHF. In DNA, the CDR3 is TGTGCCAGCAGCAAGGGGACAGGAATTCAGCCCCAGCATTTT.

The chain uses TRBV5-1 and TRBJ1-3; 9 bases line up with TRBD1. This CDR3 spans 16 amino acids. CDR1 is SGHRS and CDR2 is YFSETQ in the germline V gene. V shed 3 bases and J 0 bases; nucleotides not matched to a gene: 4. In DNA form, the CDR3 reads TGCGCCAGCAGCTGGGGGACAGGGCTCTCTGGAAACACCATATATTTT. Encoded protein: CASSWGTGLSGNTIYF. The variable domain in full, completed from reference TRBV5-1 and TRBJ1-3, reads KAGVTQTPRYLIKTRGQQVTLSCSPISGHRSVSWYQQTPGQGLQFLFEYFSETQRNKGNFPGRFSGRQFSNSRSEMNVSTLELGDSALYLCASSWGTGLSGNTIYFGEGSWLTVV.

The rearrangement links TRBV28 to TRBJ1-5; tentative D call: TRBD1 (6 bases). Trimming removed 7 bases from V and 7 bases from J, with 20 bases in between. Germline-derived CDR1 and CDR2 are MDHEN and SYDVKM. CDR3 length: 15 residues. The DNA for the CDR3 is TGTGCCAGCAACACACAGGGCTGGGGTAGGCAGCCCCAGCATTTT. It codes for CASNTQGWGRQPQHF.

This clone was detected many times. The chain employs TRBV9 and TRBJ1-3; D not certain. Germline V CDR1 and CDR2: SGDLS, YYNGEE. V shed 4 bases and J shed 4 bases, with 18 bases lying between them. This CDR3 comprises 16 residues. This chain's CDR3 is CASSPKLEGPGNTIYF. The DNA of the CDR3 is TGTGCCAGCAGCCCGAAATTGGAGGGCCCCGGAAACACCATATATTTT.

Here the CDR3 reads CASSVGQGAFAEAFF. The DNA of the CDR3 is TGTGCCAGCAGTGTGGGACAGGGGGCTTTCGCTGAAGCTTTCTTT. The chain has TRBV6-4 and TRBJ1-1; 12 bases match TRBD1. With 4 bases clipped from V and 6 bases from J, the junction kept 6 bases outside the gene matches. CDR1 is MRHNA, CDR2 SNTAGT, per germline. This CDR3 is built from 15 residues.

The chain links TRBV2 to TRBJ2-5, with D perhaps matching TRBD1 (5 bases). CDR1 and CDR2 from the germline V gene are SNHLY and FYNNEI. Trimming cost V 4 bases and J 3 bases, with 9 bases left between them. The CDR3 length is 13 residues. The chain's CDR3 is CASSGQPKETQYF. CDR3 in DNA: TGTGCCAGCAGTGGACAGCCTAAAGAGACCCAGTACTTC.

This clone came up once. The gene calls are TRBV6-4 and TRBJ1-2; 7 bases align to TRBD1. CDR3 length: 16 residues. The junction had 9 bases not matched to a gene; V was cut back by 3 bases and J by 2 bases. Germline V lookup: CDR1 MRHNA, CDR2 SNTAGT. The CDR3 DNA reads as TGTGCCAGCAGTGAAGTACCGACAGGGTCCAACTATGGCTACACCTTC. Its protein is CASSEVPTGSNYGYTF.

This clone was observed a single time. This sequence joins TRBV28 and TRBJ2-7; weak D call: TRBD1 (7 bases). Between the trimmed V and J ends, which lost 6 bases and 3 bases, there was a span of 15 bases. Germline CDR1 reads MDHEN; CDR2 reads SYDVKM. CDR3 length: 14 amino acids. Here the CDR3 reads CASSRGDRDYEQYV. CDR3 in DNA: TGTGCCAGCAGCAGGGGGGACAGAGACTACGAGCAGTACGTC.

The chain employs TRBV7-9 and TRBJ1-1; 7 nucleotides align to TRBD1. This CDR3 region has 15 residues. Germline CDR1 and CDR2: SEHNR and FQNEAQ (reference sequence). V lost 5 bases, J lost 0 bases, and 6 bases stayed unmatched. DNA for the CDR3: TGTGCCAGCAGCCCACAGGGGCCGCTGAACACTGAAGCTTTCTTT. Its protein product is CASSPQGPLNTEAFF.

This chain uses TRBV30 with TRBJ2-6; D is possibly TRBD2 (6 bases). The CDR3 spans 14 residues. Germline V CDR1 and CDR2: GTSNPN, SVGIG (reference sequence). Trimming pared 5 bases from V and 0 bases from J, leaving 8 bases between. The chain's CDR3 is CAWDGSSGANVLTF. For the CDR3, the DNA is TGTGCCTGGGACGGGAGCTCTGGGGCCAACGTCCTGACTTTC.